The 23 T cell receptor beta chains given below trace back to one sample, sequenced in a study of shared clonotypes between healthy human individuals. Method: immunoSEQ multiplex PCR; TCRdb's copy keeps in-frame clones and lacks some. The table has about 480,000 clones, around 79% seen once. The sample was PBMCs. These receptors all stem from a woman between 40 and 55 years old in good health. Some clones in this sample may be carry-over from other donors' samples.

The CDR3 is CASSLTGGARQPQHF. CDR3 nucleotides: TGCGCCAGCAGCCTTACGGGGGGGGCTAGGCAGCCCCAGCATTTT. The rearrangement joins TRBV4-3 to TRBJ1-5; perhaps TRBD1 as D (6 bases). V gave up 4 bases and J gave up 7 bases, with 17 bases separating them. CDR1 is LGHNA and CDR2 is YSLEER in the germline V gene. CDR3 length equals 15 residues.

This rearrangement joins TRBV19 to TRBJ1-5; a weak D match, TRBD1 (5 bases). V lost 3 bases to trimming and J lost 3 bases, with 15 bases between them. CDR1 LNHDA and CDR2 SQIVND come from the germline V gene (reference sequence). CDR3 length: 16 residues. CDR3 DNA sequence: TGTGCCAGTAGTATGGACACTTCCGCCCCCAATCAGCCCCAGCATTTT. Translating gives CASSMDTSAPNQPQHF.

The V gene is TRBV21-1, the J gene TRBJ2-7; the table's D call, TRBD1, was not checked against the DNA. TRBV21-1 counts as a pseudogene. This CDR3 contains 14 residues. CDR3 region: CASKKDDRSHEQYF. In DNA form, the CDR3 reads TGTGCCAGCAAAAAGGACGACAGGAGCCACGAGCAGTACTTC.

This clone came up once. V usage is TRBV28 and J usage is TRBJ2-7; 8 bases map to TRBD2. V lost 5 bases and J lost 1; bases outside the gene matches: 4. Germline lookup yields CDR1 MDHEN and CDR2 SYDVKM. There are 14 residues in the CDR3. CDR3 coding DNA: TGTGCCAGCAGTCCCGGGACTAGATCCTACGAGCAGTACTTC. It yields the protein CASSPGTRSYEQYF.

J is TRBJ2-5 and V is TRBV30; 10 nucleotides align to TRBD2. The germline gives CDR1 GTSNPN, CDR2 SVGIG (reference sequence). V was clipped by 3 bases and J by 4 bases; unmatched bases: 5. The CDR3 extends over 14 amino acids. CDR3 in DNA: TGTGCCTGGAGCGGACTAGCGGTTGGAGAGACCCAGTACTTC. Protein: CAWSGLAVGETQYF.

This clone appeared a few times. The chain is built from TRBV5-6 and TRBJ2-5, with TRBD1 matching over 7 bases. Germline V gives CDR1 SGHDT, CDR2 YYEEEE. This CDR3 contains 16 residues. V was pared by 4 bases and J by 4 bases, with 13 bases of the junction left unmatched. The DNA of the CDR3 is TGTGCCAGCAGCCCAGACCCACAGGGGATGGGAGAGACCCAGTACTTC. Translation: CASSPDPQGMGETQYF.

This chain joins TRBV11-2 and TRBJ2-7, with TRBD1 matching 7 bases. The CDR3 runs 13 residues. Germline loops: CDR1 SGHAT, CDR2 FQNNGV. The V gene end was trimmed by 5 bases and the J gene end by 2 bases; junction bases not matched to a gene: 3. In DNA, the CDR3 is TGTGCCAGCAGCCTGGGACAGACCTACGAGCAGTACTTC. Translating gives CASSLGQTYEQYF.

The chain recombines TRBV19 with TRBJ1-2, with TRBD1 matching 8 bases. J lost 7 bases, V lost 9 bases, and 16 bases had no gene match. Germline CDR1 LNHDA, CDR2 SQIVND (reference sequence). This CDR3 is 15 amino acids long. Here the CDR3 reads CASFNPGGVLGGYTF. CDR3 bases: TGTGCCAGCTTTAACCCAGGGGGCGTCTTGGGTGGCTACACCTTC.

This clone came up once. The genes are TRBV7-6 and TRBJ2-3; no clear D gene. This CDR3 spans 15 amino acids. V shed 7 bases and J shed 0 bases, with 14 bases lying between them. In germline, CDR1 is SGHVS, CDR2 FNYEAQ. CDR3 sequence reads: CASTIRAASTDTQYF. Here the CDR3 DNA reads TGTGCCAGCACTATTAGGGCTGCTAGCACAGATACGCAGTATTTT.

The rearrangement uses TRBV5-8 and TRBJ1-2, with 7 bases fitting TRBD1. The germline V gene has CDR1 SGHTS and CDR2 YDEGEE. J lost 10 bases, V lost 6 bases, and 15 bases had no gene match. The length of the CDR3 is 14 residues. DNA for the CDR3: TGTGCCAGCACCGATGACAGGGAGTTGGAAACCTACACCTTC. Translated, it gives CASTDDRELETYTF.

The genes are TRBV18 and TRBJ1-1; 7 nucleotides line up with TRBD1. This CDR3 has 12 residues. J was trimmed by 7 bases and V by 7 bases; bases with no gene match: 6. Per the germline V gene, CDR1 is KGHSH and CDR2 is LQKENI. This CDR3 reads CASFLGDSEAFF. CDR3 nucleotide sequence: TGTGCCAGCTTTCTGGGGGACAGTGAAGCTTTCTTT.

The CDR3 DNA is TGTGCCACCAGCAGTATGACGAGCCAAGAGACCCAGTACTTC. Amino acid sequence: CATSSMTSQETQYF. This chain links TRBV15 with TRBJ2-5; D unclear. The germline CDR1 and CDR2 sequences are LNHNV and YYDKDF (reference sequence). This CDR3 comprises 14 residues. The germline V and J ends were trimmed by 3 bases and 1 base, with 9 bases remaining between them.

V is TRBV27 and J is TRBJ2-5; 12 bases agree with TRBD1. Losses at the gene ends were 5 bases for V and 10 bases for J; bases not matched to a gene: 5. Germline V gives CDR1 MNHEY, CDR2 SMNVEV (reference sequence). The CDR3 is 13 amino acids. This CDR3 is CASSAGTGGIQYF. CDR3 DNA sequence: TGTGCCAGCAGTGCCGGGACAGGGGGCATCCAGTACTTC.

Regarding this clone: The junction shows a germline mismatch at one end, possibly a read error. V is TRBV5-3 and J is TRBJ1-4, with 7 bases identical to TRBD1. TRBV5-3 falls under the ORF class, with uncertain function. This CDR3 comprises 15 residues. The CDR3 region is CASSSQGATNEKLFF. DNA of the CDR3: TGTGCCAGCAGCTCCCAGGGGGCAACTAATGAAAAACTGTTTTTT.

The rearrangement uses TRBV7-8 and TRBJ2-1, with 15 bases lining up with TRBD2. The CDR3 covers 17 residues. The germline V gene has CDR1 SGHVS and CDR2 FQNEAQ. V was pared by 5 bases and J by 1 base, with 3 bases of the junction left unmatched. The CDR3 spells CASSAGTSGRSYNEQFF. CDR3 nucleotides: TGTGCCAGCAGCGCCGGGACTAGCGGGAGGTCCTACAATGAGCAGTTCTTC. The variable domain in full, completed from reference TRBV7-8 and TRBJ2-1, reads GAGVSQSPRYKVAKRGQDVALRCDPISGHVSLFWYQQALGQGPEFLTYFQNEAQLDKSGLPSDRFFAERPEGSVSTLKIQRTQQEDSAVYLCASSAGTSGRSYNEQFFGPGTRLTVL.

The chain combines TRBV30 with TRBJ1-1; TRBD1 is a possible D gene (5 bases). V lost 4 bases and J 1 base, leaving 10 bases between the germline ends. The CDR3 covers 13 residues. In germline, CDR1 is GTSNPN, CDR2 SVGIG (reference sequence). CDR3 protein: CAWNRDENTEAFF. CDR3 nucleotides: TGTGCCTGGAACCGGGACGAGAACACTGAAGCTTTCTTT.

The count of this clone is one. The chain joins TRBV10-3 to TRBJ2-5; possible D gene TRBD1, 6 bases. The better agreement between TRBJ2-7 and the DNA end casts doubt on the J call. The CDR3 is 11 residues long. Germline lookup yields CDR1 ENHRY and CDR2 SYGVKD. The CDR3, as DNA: TGTGCCACCCGGACAGCCTACGAGCAGTACTTC. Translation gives CATRTAYEQYF.

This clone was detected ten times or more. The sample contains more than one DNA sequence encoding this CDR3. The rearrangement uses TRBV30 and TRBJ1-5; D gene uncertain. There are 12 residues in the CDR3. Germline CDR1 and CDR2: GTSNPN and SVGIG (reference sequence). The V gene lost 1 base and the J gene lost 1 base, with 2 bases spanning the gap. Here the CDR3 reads CAWSGSNQPQHF. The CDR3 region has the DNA TGTGCCTGGAGTGGGAGCAATCAGCCCCAGCATTTT.

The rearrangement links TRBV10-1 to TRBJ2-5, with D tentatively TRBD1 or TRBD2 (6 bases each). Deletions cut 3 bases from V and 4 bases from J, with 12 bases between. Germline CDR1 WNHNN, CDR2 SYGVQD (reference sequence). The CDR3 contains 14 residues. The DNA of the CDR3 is TGCGCCAGCAGTGACGGCGGAGGGGGAGAGACCCAGTACTTC. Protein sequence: CASSDGGGGETQYF.

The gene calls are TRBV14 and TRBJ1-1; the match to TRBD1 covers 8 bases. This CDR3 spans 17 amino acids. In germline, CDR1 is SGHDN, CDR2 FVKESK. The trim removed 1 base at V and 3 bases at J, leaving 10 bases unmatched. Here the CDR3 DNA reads TGTGCCAGCAGCCAAGTCCGACAGGGGAAGGTTGACACTGAAGCTTTCTTT. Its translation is CASSQVRQGKVDTEAFF.

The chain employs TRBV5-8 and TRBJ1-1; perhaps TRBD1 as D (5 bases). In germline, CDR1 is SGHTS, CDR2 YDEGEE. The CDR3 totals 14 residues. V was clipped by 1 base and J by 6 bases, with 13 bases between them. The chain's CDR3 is CASSLWGRVSEAFF. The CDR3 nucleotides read TGTGCCAGCAGCTTGTGGGGGAGGGTATCTGAAGCTTTCTTT.

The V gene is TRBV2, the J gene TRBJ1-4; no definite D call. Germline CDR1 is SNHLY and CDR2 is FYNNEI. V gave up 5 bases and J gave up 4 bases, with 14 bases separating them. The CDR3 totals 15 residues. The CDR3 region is CASSFYGLVNEKLFF. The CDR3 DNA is TGTGCCAGCAGTTTCTATGGCCTCGTTAATGAAAAACTGTTTTTT.

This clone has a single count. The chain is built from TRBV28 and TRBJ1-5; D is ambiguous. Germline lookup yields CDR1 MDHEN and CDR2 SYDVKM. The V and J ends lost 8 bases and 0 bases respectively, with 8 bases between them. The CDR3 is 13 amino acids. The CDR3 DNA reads TGTGCCAGCCAGCCGCCTAGCAATCAGCCCCAGCATTTT. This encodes CASQPPSNQPQHF.